This T cell receptor beta chain originates from a study of stem cell transplantation in POMP-related autoinflammatory disease. Study-level information: Defective thymoproteasomes were hypothesized to impair CD8+ T-cell positive selection. CD8+ T cells were low and CD4+ cells naive-skewed before transplant. General observations from the study: PRAID patients trended toward lower TRB diversity and higher clonality in all analyzed T-cell subsets.

A word on this clone: Its antigen remains unidentified.

The CDR3 covers 15 residues. The ends were cut back, 5 bases at V and 4 bases at J, with 15 bases in the middle. Germline V gene sequence: CDR1 LGHNA, CDR2 YNFKEQ. Produced via immunoSEQ multiplex PCR; TCRdb's table is partial and in-frame only. The table records more than 25,000 clones, approximately 86% of them present only once. PRAID featured prominent immunodeficiency. This material consisted of CD4+ T cells from PBMCs, taken before stem cell transplantation. J is TRBJ1-5 and V is TRBV4-2, with D perhaps TRBD1 (6 bases). This TCR derives from a human donor with POMP-related autoinflammation and immune dysregulation (PRAID). CDR3 region: CASSLGQGMNQPQHF. CDR3 DNA sequence: TGTGCCAGCAGCTTGGGACAAGGGATGAATCAGCCCCAGCATTTT.